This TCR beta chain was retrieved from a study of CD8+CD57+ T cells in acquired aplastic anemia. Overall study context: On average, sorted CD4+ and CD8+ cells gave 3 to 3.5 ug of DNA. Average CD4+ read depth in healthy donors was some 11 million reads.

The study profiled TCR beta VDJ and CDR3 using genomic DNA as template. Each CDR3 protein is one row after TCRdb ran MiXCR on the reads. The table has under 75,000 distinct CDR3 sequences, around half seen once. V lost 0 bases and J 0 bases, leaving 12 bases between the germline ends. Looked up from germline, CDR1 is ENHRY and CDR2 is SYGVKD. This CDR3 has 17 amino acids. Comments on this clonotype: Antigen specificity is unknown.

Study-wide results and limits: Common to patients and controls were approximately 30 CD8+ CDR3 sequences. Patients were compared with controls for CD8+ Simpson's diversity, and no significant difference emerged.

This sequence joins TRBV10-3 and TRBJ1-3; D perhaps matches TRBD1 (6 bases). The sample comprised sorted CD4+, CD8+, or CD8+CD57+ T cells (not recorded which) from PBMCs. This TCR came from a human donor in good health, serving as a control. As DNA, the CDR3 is TGTGCCATCAGTGAGTCGGCAGGGGCACTCTCTGGAAACACCATATATTTT. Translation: CAISESAGALSGNTIYF.